The present T cell receptor (beta chain) was sequenced within a study of blood T cell repertoires in COVID-19. Study-level information: Whether acute or convalescent, the COVID-19 samples came from the United States, Italy and Spain. PBMCs, B-cell-depleted T cells, or T cells provided the cDNA or gDNA that made up the material.

Germline V gene lookup returns CDR1 SGDLS and CDR2 YYNGEE. V was clipped by 4 bases and J by 3 bases, with 13 bases between them. The CDR3 has 14 residues. Per the original methods: Nucleated cell number was recorded as an estimate derived from reference gene primer amplification. The assay was immunoSEQ multiplex PCR, and TCRdb's table has in-frame clones only and misses some. The V and J calls and clone size come from that table; D and trimming were worked out from the DNA. The sample contains 250,000 to 350,000 clones, about 90% of which appear only once. Sequenced sample: peripheral blood. The V gene is TRBV9, the J gene TRBJ1-1, with unresolved D. The TCR was taken from a woman in her forties or fifties who had recovered from COVID-19. The CDR3 sequence: CASSPRMRDTEAFF. Here the CDR3 DNA reads TGTGCCAGCAGCCCCCGGATGCGGGACACTGAAGCTTTCTTT. Drawing the rest from reference TRBV9 and TRBJ1-1, the complete variable domain is DSGVTQTPKHLITATGQRVTLRCSPRSGDLSVYWYQQSLDQGLQFLIQYYNGEERAKGNILERFSAQQFPDLHSELNLSSLELGDSALYFCASSPRMRDTEAFFGQGTRLTVV.